These 17 T cell receptor beta chains were sequenced from one sample in a study of cytomegalovirus exposure and HLA in healthy donors. The assay was immunoSEQ multiplex PCR, and TCRdb's table has in-frame clones only and misses some. The sample includes more than 120,000 clones, about 91% of them seen just once. The sequenced sample consisted of PBMCs. The receptors derive from a man between 18 and 29 years old in good health and CMV-seropositive.

The rearrangement uses TRBV6-1 and TRBJ1-6; D is possibly TRBD1 (6 bases). Deletions cut 6 bases from V and 3 bases from J, with 9 bases between. CDR3 length: 14 residues. CDR1 MNHNS and CDR2 SASEGT come from the germline V gene. This CDR3 is CASSRDIYNSPLHF. CDR3 DNA sequence: TGTGCCAGCAGCCGGGACATCTATAATTCACCCCTCCACTTT.

This chain connects TRBV2 to TRBJ1-1; 7 bases fit TRBD1. With 5 bases clipped from V and 6 bases from J, the junction kept 9 bases outside the gene matches. From germline, CDR1 is SNHLY and CDR2 FYNNEI. This CDR3 contains 14 residues. In nucleotides, the CDR3 is TGTGCCAGCAGTAGACAGGGAATTGCCCCTGAAGCTTTCTTT. This gives the protein CASSRQGIAPEAFF.

This clone was seen once. This chain joins TRBV5-1 and TRBJ1-2; tentative D call: TRBD1 (5 bases). The CDR3 consists of 11 residues. The germline gives CDR1 SGHRS, CDR2 YFSETQ. V lost 4 bases and J 6 bases, leaving 7 bases between the germline ends. This CDR3 is CASSRGDGYTF. The CDR3 DNA reads as TGCGCCAGCAGCCGGGGGGATGGCTACACCTTC.

This chain connects TRBV2 to TRBJ2-3, with TRBD2 as a possible D gene (6 bases). The germline V and J ends were trimmed by 6 bases and 4 bases, with 8 bases remaining between them. The CDR3 covers 12 residues. Germline-derived CDR1 and CDR2 are SNHLY and FYNNEI. The CDR3 nucleotides are TGTGCCAGCAGACCGGGGGCAGATACGCAGTATTTT. Its protein is CASRPGADTQYF.

The rearrangement joins TRBV7-9 to TRBJ2-1, with 12 bases aligning to TRBD2. The germline V gene has CDR1 SEHNR and CDR2 FQNEAQ (reference sequence). This CDR3 has 16 residues. V lost 4 bases and J lost 8; bases outside the gene matches: 9. The CDR3 DNA reads TGTGCCAGCAGCTGGATGTCGACTAGCGGGAGCGATGAGCAGTTCTTC. Translated, it gives CASSWMSTSGSDEQFF.

This clone was recorded only once. The J gene is TRBJ1-3, the V gene TRBV29-1, with 7 bases fitting TRBD1. V dropped 7 bases and J dropped 8; count of bases not matched to a gene: 8. The CDR3 spans 12 residues. From germline, CDR1 is SQVTM and CDR2 ANQGSEA. The CDR3 protein is CSARQGTDTIYF. As DNA, the CDR3 is TGCAGCGCTCGACAGGGAACGGACACCATATATTTT.

The genes are TRBV5-6 and TRBJ1-5; no firm D call. Trimming took 4 bases from V and 4 from J, leaving 9 bases between them. Germline V CDR1 and CDR2: SGHDT, YYEEEE. The CDR3 consists of 13 residues. In DNA, the CDR3 is TGTGCCAGCAGCGCCGGGGAGAATCAGCCCCAGCATTTT. As protein: CASSAGENQPQHF.

The CDR3 reads CASSALAATTDTQYF. The CDR3 nucleotides read TGTGCCAGCAGCGCACTAGCGGCTACCACAGATACGCAGTATTTT. The chain uses TRBV9 and TRBJ2-3, with TRBD2 matching 8 bases. The CDR3 extends over 15 amino acids. Germline CDR1 SGDLS, CDR2 YYNGEE. The ends lost 3 bases at V and 2 bases at J; junction bases unmatched: 5.

V usage is TRBV30 and J usage is TRBJ1-5, with unresolved D. Germline assignment: CDR1 GTSNPN and CDR2 SVGIG (reference sequence). This CDR3 has 13 residues. Trimming took off 2 bases at V and 2 bases at J, with 7 bases between the two ends. The CDR3 coding sequence is TGTGCCTGGAGTTCCCGGGGCAATCAGCCCCAGCATTTT. It codes for CAWSSRGNQPQHF.

This sequence joins TRBV28 and TRBJ2-7; D is possibly TRBD1 (6 bases). Germline CDR1 reads MDHEN; CDR2 reads SYDVKM. There are 12 residues in the CDR3. Trimming took off 7 bases at V and 3 bases at J, with 10 bases between the two ends. The CDR3 bases are TGTGCCAGCACCCGAGGGGGCTACGAGCAGTACTTC. This translates into CASTRGGYEQYF.

This sequence joins TRBV18 and TRBJ1-1, with unresolved D. Germline-derived CDR1 and CDR2 are KGHSH and LQKENI. V lost 1 base and J lost 0, with 9 bases in between. The CDR3 is 15 residues long. The CDR3 DNA sequence: TGTGCCAGCTCACCACGTAGAGACATGAACACTGAAGCTTTCTTT. Translated: CASSPRRDMNTEAFF.

The J gene is TRBJ1-5, the V gene TRBV15, with D possibly matching TRBD1 (6 bases). Germline V gives CDR1 LNHNV, CDR2 YYDKDF (reference sequence). This CDR3 contains 14 residues. Deletions cut 5 bases from V and 5 bases from J, with 13 bases between. In DNA, the CDR3 is TGTGCCACCAGCTTCCGACAGGACTATCAGCCCCAGCATTTT. This encodes CATSFRQDYQPQHF.

The rearrangement uses TRBV7-6 and TRBJ2-6; possibly TRBD1 for D (6 bases). Germline-derived CDR1 and CDR2 are SGHVS and FNYEAQ. There are 16 residues in the CDR3. Trimming stripped 4 bases from V and 2 bases from J, with 12 bases between. CDR3 coding DNA: TGTGCCAGCAGCTCCCACCGGGACACTGGGGCCAACGTCCTGACTTTC. Protein sequence: CASSSHRDTGANVLTF. The full variable domain, rest sourced from reference TRBV7-6 and TRBJ2-6, is GAGVSQSPRYKVTKRGQDVALRCDPISGHVSLYWYRQALGQGPEFLTYFNYEAQQDKSGLPNDRFSAERPEGSISTLTIQRTEQRDSAMYRCASSSHRDTGANVLTFGAGSRLTVL.

The chain employs TRBV9 and TRBJ2-7, with TRBD1 as a possible D gene (7 bases). The germline V and J ends were trimmed by 3 bases and 2 bases, with 15 bases remaining between them. CDR3 length: 15 amino acids. Germline V gene sequence: CDR1 SGDLS, CDR2 YYNGEE. The CDR3: CASSAGGQTAYEQYF. The CDR3 nucleotides read TGTGCCAGCAGCGCCGGGGGACAGACAGCCTACGAGCAGTACTTC.

This chain connects TRBV4-1 to TRBJ2-2; no clear D. The CDR3 has 14 amino acids. The V gene's germline CDR1 is MGHRA and CDR2 YSYEKL. Trimming cost V 7 bases and J 4 bases, with 13 bases left between them. The CDR3 nucleotides read TGCGCCAGCACGGCGGCAGCATTCACCGGGGAGCTGTTTTTT. As protein: CASTAAAFTGELFF.

The chain employs TRBV4-2 and TRBJ1-4, with a possible D match to TRBD1 (6 bases). Trimming removed 1 base at V and 3 bases at J, with 12 bases between. This CDR3 has 16 amino acids. Germline lookup yields CDR1 LGHNA and CDR2 YNFKEQ. In DNA form, the CDR3 reads TGTGCCAGCAGCCAAGGGGGGGGCGTGTCTAATGAAAAACTGTTTTTT. Its translation: CASSQGGGVSNEKLFF.

The V and J genes are TRBV27 and TRBJ2-7; TRBD2 matches at 11 bases. J was trimmed by 3 bases and V by 5 bases; bases with no gene match: 3. The CDR3 is made up of 14 amino acids. Germline CDR1 reads MNHEY; CDR2 reads SMNVEV (reference sequence). CDR3 residues: CASSGLAGGYEQYF. The CDR3 DNA sequence: TGTGCCAGCAGTGGACTAGCGGGCGGCTACGAGCAGTACTTC.